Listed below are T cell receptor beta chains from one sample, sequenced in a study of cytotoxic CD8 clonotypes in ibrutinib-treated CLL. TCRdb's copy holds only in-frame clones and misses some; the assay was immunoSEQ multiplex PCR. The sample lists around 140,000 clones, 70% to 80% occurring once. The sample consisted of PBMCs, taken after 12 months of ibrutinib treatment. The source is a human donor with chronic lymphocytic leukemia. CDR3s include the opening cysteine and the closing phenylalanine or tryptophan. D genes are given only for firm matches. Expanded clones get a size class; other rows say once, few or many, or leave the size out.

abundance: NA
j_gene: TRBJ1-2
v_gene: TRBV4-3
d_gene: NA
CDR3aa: CASSQLSGGFGGGGGYTF
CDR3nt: TGCGCCAGCAGCCAATTATCCGGCGGTTTTGGGGGGGGTGGAGGCTACACCTTC

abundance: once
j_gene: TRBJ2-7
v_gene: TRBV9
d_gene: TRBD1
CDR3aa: CASSAGTGGYEQYF
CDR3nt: TGTGCCAGCAGCGCCGGGACAGGGGGCTACGAGCAGTACTTC

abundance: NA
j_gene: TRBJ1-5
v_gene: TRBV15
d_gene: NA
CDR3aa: CATSRSGLDQPQHF
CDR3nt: TGTGCCACCAGCAGATCGGGATTAGATCAGCCCCAGCATTTT

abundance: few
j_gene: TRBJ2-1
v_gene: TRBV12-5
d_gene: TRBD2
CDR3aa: CASGLTIAGGSSYNEQFF
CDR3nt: TGTGCTAGTGGTTTGACGATTGCGGGGGGGAGCTCCTACAATGAGCAGTTCTTC

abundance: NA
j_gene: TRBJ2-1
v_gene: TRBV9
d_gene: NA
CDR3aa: CASSVYTGARSEQFF
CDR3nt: TGTGCCAGCAGCGTATATACGGGAGCTAGGAGTGAGCAGTTCTTC

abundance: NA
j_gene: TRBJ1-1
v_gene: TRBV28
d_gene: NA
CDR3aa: CASSLKWTGAGTEAFF
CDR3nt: TGTGCCAGCAGTTTAAAATGGACGGGGGCGGGCACTGAAGCTTTCTTT

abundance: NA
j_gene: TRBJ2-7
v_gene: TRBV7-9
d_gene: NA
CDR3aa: CASSRGEQYF
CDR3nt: TGTGCCAGCAGCCGTGGCGAGCAGTACTTC

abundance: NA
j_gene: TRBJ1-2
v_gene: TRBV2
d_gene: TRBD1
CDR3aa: CASSLTGASNYGYTF
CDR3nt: TGTGCCAGCAGTCTGACAGGGGCCAGTAACTATGGCTACACCTTC

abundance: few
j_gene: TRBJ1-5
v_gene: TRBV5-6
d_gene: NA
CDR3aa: CASSLTRDVQEATQPQHF
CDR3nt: TGTGCCAGCAGCTTGACTCGGGACGTACAGGAGGCCACTCAGCCCCAGCATTTT

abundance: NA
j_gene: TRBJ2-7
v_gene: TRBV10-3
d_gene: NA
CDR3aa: CAISEAVSYEQYF
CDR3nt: TGTGCCATCAGTGAAGCGGTGTCCTACGAGCAGTACTTC

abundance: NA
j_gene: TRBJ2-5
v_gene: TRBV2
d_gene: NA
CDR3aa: CASRKGETQYF
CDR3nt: TGTGCCAGCAGAAAGGGGGAGACCCAGTACTTC

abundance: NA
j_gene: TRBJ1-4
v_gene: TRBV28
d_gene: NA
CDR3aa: CASSLSDRPWKLFF
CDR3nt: TGTGCCAGCAGTTTAAGTGACAGGCCTTGGAAACTGTTTTTT

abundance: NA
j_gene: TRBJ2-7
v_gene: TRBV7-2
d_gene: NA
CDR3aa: CASSAGGPYEQYF
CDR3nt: TGTGCCAGCAGCGCCGGAGGGCCCTACGAGCAGTACTTC

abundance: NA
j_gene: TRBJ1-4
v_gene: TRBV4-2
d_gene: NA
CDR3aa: CASSQEYTGNEKLFF
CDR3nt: TGTGCCAGCAGCCAAGAGTATACGGGTAATGAAAAACTGTTTTTT

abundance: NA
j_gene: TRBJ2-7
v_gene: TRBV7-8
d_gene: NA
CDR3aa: CASSLAPGTYEQYF
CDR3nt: TGTGCCAGCAGCTTAGCGCCAGGGACCTACGAGCAGTACTTC

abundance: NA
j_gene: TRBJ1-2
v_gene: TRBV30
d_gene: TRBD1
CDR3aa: CALEKGAGYGYTF
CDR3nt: TGTGCCTTAGAAAAGGGGGCTGGCTATGGCTACACCTTC

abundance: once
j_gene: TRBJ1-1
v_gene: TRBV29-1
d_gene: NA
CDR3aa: CSVEVTEAFF
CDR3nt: TGCAGCGTGGAGGTCACTGAAGCTTTCTTT

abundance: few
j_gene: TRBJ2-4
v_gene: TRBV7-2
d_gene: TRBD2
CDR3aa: CASSPRNVLAAKNIQYF
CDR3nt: TGTGCCAGCAGCCCTCGAAACGTACTAGCGGCCAAAAACATTCAGTACTTC

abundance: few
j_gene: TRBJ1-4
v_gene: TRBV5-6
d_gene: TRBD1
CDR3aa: CASRQGNEKLFF
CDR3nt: TGTGCCAGCCGACAGGGGAATGAAAAACTGTTTTTT

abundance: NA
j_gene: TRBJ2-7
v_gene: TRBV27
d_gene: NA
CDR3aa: CASSLKVSYEQYF
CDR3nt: TGTGCCAGCAGTTTAAAAGTATCCTACGAGCAGTACTTC

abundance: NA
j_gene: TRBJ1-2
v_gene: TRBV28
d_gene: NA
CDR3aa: CASIDGTRDYGYTF
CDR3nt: TGTGCCAGCATCGACGGGACCCGGGACTATGGCTACACCTTC

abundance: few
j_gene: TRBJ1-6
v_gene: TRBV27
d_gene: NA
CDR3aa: CASSPLGSYNSPLHF
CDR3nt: TGTGCCAGCAGTCCCCTCGGATCTTATAATTCACCCCTCCACTTT

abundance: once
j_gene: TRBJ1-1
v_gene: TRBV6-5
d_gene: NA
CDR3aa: CASRRGRDNTEAFF
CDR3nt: TGTGCCAGCAGGAGGGGCAGGGATAACACTGAAGCTTTCTTT

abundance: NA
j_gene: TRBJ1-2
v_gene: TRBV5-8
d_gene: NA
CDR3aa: CASSLGGYGYTF
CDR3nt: TGTGCCAGCAGCTTGGGTGGATATGGCTACACCTTC

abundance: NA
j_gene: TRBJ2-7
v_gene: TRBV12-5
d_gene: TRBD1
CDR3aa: CASGLAKTGFGEQYF
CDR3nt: TGTGCTAGTGGTTTGGCAAAGACAGGGTTCGGCGAGCAGTACTTC

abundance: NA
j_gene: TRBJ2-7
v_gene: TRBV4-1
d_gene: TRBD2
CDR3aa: CASSQGSMTSGGYEQYF
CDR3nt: TGCGCCAGCAGCCAAGGATCGATGACTAGCGGGGGCTACGAGCAGTACTTC

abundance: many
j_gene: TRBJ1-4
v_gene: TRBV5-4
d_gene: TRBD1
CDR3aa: CASSANRGLNEKLFF
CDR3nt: TGTGCCAGCAGCGCCAACAGGGGCCTTAATGAAAAACTGTTTTTT

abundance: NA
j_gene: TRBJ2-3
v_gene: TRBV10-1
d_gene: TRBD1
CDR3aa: CASSDPQYRGPVTDTQYF
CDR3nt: TGCGCCAGCAGTGACCCACAGTACAGGGGGCCCGTTACAGATACGCAGTATTTT

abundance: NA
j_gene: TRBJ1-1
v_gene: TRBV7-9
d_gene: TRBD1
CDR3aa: CASSPGQGAITEAFF
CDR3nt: TGTGCCAGCAGCCCTGGACAGGGGGCCATCACTGAAGCTTTCTTT

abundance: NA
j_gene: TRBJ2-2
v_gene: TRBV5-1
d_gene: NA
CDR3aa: CASSPGLLSTGELFF
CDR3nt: TGCGCCAGCAGCCCAGGACTACTCTCCACCGGGGAGCTGTTTTTT

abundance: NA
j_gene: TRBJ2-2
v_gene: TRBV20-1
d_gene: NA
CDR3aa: CSARVTGELFF
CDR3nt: TGCAGTGCTAGAGTCACCGGGGAGCTGTTTTTT

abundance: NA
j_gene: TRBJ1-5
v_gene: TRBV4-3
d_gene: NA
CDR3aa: CASSQAGGGNQPQHF
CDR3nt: TGCGCCAGCAGCCAAGCGGGGGGCGGCAATCAGCCCCAGCATTTT

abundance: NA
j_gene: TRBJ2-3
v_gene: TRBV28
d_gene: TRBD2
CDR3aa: CASRPPGGDTQYF
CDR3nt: TGTGCCAGCAGACCCCCGGGGGGAGATACGCAGTATTTT

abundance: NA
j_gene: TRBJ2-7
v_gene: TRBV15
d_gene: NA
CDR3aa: CATSRVDTTREQYF
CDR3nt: TGTGCCACCAGCAGAGTCGATACCACCCGCGAGCAGTACTTC

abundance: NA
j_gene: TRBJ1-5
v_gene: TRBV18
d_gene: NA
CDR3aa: CASSSQGNQPQHF
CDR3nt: TGTGCCAGCTCATCCCAGGGCAATCAGCCCCAGCATTTT

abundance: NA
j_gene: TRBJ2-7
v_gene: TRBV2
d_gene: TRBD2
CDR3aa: CASSEGGLAASYEQYF
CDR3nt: TGTGCCAGCAGTGAAGGAGGGCTAGCGGCCTCCTACGAGCAGTACTTC

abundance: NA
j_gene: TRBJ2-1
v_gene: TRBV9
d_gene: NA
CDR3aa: CASSASTGVQNEQFF
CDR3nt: TGTGCCAGCAGCGCCTCAACCGGAGTGCAGAATGAGCAGTTCTTC

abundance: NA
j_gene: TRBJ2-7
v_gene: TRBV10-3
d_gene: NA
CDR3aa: CAIRGDSYEQYF
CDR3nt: TGTGCCATCAGGGGGGACTCCTACGAGCAGTACTTC

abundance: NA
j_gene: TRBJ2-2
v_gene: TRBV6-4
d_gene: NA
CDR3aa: CASSKVAANTGELFF
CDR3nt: TGTGCCAGCAGTAAGGTGGCGGCGAACACCGGGGAGCTGTTTTTT

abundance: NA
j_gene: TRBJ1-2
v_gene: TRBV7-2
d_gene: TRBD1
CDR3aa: CASSRPAGGNYGYTF
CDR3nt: TGTGCCAGCAGCCGGCCGGCAGGGGGGAACTATGGCTACACCTTC

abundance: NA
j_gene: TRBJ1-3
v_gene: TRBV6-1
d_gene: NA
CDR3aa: CASSASGWRNTIYF
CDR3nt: TGTGCCAGCAGTGCATCAGGGTGGCGAAACACCATATATTTT

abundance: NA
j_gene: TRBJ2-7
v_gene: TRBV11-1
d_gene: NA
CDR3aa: CASSLAPGYEQYF
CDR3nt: TGTGCCAGCAGCTTAGCACCGGGCTACGAGCAGTACTTC

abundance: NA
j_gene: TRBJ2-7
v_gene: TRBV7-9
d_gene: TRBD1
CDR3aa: CASSFPGTGGYEQYF
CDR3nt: TGTGCCAGCAGCTTCCCGGGGACAGGGGGATACGAGCAGTACTTC

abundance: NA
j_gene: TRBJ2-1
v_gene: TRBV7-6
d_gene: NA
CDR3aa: CASSPMSGEQFF
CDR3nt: TGTGCCAGCAGCCCGATGAGTGGCGAGCAGTTCTTC